This T cell receptor (beta chain) stems from a study of blood T cells in healthy people across ages. Study conclusions and caveats: A conclusive naive versus antigen-experienced comparison was prevented by the unsorted PBMCs. Any changes in expanded clonotypes were possibly confounded, as donor CMV status remained unknown. Higher diversity, along with more naive CD4+ cells, distinguished long-lived donors from aged donors.

This clonotype has just a few counts. Its antigen is not identified. A sample-barcoded 5' primer and a J-beta primer mix were used in a second PCR of roughly 6 to 11 cycles. Per sample, CDR3-containing paired-end reads numbered at least 2.5 million. TCRdb itself ran the 5' RACE reads through MiXCR, one entry per CDR3 protein. The profile shows some 1.5 million distinct CDR3 sequences, around 40% of them singletons. Unmatched junction bases numbered 8, after V lost 4 bases and J lost 6 bases. The CDR3 loop spans 14 amino acids. Germline-derived CDR1 and CDR2 are MNHEY and SMNVEV (reference sequence). The chain joins TRBV27 to TRBJ2-7; 8 bases fit TRBD1. This sequence originates from a woman between 18 and 30 years old in good health. Material for sequencing was blood. The chain's CDR3 is CASSSPRGHFEQYF. Here the CDR3 DNA reads TGTGCCAGCAGTTCCCCCAGGGGGCACTTCGAGCAGTACTTC.